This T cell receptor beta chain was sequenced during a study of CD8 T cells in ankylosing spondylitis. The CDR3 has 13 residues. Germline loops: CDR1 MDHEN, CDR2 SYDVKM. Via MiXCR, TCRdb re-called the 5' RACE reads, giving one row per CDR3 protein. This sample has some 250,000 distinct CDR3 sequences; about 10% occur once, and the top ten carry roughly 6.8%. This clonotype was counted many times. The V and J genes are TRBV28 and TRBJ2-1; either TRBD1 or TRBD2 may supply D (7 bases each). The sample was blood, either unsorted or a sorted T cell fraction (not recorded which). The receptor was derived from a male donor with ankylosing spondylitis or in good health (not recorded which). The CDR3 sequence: CATGGTVDNEQFF. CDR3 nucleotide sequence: TGTGCTACCGGGGGGACAGTGGACAATGAGCAGTTCTTC.